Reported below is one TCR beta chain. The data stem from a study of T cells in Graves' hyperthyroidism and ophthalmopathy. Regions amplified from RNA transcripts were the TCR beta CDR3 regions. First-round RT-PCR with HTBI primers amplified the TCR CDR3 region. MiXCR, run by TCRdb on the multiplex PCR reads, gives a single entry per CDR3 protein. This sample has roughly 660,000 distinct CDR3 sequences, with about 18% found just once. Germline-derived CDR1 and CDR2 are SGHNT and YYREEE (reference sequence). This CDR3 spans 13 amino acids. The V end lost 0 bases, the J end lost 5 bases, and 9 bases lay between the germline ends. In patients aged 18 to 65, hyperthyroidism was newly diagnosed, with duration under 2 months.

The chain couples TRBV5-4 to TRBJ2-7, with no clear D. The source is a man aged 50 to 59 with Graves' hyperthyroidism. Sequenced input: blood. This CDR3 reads CASSLGPENEQYF. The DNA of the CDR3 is TGTGCCAGCAGCTTGGGACCCGAGAACGAGCAGTACTTC.